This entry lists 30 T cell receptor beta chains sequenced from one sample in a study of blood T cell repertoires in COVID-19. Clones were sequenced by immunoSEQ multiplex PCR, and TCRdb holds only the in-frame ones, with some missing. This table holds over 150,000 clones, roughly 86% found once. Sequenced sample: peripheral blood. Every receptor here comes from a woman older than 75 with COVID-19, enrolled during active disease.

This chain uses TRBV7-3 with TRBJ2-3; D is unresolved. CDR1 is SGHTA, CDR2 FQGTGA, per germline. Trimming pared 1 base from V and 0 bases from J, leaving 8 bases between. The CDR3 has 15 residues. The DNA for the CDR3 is TGTGCCAGCAGCTTAATGGCGACTAGCACAGATACGCAGTATTTT. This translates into CASSLMATSTDTQYF.

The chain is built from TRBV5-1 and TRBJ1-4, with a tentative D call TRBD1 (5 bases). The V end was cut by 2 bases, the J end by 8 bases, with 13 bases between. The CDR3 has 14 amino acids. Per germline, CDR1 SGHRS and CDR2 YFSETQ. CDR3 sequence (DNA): TGCGCCAGCAGCTTTATAGGGGTAGGGGAAAAACTGTTTTTT. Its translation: CASSFIGVGEKLFF.

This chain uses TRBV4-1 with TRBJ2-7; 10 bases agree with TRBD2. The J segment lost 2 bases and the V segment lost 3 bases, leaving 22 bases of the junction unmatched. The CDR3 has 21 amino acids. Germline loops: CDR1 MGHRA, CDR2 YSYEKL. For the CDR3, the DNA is TGCGCCAGCAGCCATTATGCTAGCGGGAGCTTTATGGGTGTTCGCCCCTACGAGCAGTACTTC. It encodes CASSHYASGSFMGVRPYEQYF.

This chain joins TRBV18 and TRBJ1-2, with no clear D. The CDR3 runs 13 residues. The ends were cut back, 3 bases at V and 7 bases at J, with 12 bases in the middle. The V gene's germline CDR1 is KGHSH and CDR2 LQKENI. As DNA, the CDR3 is TGTGCCAGCTCACCCGGTCGGGAGGGTGGCTACACCTTC. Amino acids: CASSPGREGGYTF. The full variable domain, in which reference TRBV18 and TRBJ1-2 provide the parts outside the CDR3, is NAGVMQNPRHLVRRRGQEARLRCSPMKGHSHVYWYRQLPEEGLKFMVYLQKENIIDESGMPKERFSAEFPKEGPSILRIQQVVRGDSAAYFCASSPGREGGYTFGSGTRLTVV.

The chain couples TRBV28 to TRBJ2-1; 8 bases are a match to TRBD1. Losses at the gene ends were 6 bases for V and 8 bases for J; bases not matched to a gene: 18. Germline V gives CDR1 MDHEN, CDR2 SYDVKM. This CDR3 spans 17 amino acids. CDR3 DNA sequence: TGTGCCAGCAGAGCCGGACAGGGATTAGGGGCCCGGGATGAGCAGTTCTTC. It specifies CASRAGQGLGARDEQFF.

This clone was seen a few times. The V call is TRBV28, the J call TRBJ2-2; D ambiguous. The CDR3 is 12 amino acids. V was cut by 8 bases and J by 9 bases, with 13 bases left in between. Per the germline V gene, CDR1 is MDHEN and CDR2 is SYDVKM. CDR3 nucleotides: TGTGCCAGCGGGTCCCGTGGGCGGGAGCTGTTTTTT. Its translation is CASGSRGRELFF.

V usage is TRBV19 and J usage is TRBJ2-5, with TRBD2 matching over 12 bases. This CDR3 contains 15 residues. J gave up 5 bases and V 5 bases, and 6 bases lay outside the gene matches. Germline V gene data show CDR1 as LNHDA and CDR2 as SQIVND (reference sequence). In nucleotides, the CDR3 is TGTGCCAGTAGTGCTGGACTAGCGGGATTCGAGACCCAGTACTTC. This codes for CASSAGLAGFETQYF.

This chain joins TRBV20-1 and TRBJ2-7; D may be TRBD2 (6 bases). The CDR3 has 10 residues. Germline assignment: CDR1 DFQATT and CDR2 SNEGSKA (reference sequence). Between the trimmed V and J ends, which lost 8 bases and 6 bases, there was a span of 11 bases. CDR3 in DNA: TGCAGTTTACTAGCCGGCGAGCAGTACTTC. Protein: CSLLAGEQYF.

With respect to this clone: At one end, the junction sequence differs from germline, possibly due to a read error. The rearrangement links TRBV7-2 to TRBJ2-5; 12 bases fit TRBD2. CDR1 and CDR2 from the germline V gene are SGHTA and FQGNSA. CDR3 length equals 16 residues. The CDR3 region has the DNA TGTGCCAGCAGCTTTAATCTAGGGCTAGCGGGAGGGCCGGGGGACTTC. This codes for CASSFNLGLAGGPGDF.

The CDR3 spells CASSQVIAGGSGANVLTF. CDR3 in DNA: TGCGCCAGCAGCCAAGTGATAGCGGGAGGGTCTGGGGCCAACGTCCTGACTTTC. The chain has TRBV4-1 and TRBJ2-6; 11 nucleotides line up with TRBD2. The CDR3 loop spans 18 amino acids. CDR1 and CDR2 from the germline V gene are MGHRA and YSYEKL. V lost 1 base, J lost 1 base, and 3 bases stayed unmatched.

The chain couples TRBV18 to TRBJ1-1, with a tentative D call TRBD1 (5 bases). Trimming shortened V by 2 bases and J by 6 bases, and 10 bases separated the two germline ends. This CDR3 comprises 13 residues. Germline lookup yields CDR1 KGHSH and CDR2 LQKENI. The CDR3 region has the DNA TGTGCCAGCTCACCAAGCCAGGGCTCTGAAGCTTTCTTT. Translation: CASSPSQGSEAFF.

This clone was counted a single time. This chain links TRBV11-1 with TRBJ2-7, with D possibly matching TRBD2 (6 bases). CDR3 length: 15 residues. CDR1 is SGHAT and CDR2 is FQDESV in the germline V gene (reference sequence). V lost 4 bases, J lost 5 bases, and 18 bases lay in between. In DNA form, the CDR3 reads TGTGCCAGCAGCTCCTATGGGGCCGGGAGACACGAGCAGTACTTC. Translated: CASSSYGAGRHEQYF.

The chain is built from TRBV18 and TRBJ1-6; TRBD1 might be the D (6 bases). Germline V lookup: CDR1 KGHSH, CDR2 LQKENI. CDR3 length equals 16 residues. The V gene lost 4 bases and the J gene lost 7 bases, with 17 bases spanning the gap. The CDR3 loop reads CASSRLGPGVNSPLHF. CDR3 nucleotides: TGTGCCAGCTCACGTCTCGGTCCAGGGGTAAATTCACCCCTCCACTTT. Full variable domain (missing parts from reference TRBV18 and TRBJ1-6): NAGVMQNPRHLVRRRGQEARLRCSPMKGHSHVYWYRQLPEEGLKFMVYLQKENIIDESGMPKERFSAEFPKEGPSILRIQQVVRGDSAAYFCASSRLGPGVNSPLHFGNGTRLTVT.

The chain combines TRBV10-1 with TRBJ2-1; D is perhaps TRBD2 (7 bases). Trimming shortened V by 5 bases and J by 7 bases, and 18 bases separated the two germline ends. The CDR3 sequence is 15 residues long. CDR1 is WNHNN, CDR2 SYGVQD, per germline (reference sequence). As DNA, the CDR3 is TGCGCCAGCAGTAGAAGGGGGGGCTCAGGAAATGAGCAGTTCTTC. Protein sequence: CASSRRGGSGNEQFF.

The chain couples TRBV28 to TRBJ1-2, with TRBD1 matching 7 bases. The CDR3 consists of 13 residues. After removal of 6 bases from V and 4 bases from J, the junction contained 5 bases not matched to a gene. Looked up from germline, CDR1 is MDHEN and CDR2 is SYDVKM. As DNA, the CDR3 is TGTGCCAGCAGGGAGACAGGGACCTATGGCTACACCTTC. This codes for CASRETGTYGYTF.

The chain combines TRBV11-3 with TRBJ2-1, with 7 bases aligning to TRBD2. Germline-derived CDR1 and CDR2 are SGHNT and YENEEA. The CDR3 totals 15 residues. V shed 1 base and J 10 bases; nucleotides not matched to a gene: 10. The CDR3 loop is CASSLGLAGSVEQFF. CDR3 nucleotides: TGTGCCAGCAGCTTAGGACTAGCTGGCTCCGTCGAGCAGTTCTTC.

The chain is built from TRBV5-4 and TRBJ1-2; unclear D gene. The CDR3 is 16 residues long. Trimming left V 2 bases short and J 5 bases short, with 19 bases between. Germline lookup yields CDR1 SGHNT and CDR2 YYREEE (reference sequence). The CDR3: CASSLGRETKLYGYTF. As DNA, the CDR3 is TGTGCCAGCAGCTTAGGCCGGGAGACAAAATTATATGGCTACACCTTC. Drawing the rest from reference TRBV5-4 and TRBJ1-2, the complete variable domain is ETGVTQSPTHLIKTRGQQVTLRCSSQSGHNTVSWYQQALGQGPQFIFQYYREEENGRGNFPPRFSGLQFPNYSSELNVNALELDDSALYLCASSLGRETKLYGYTFGSGTRLTVV.

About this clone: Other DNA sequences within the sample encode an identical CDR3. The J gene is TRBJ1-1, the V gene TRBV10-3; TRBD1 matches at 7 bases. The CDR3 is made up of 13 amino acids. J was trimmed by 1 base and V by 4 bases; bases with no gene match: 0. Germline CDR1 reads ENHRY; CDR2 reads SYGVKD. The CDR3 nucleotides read TGTGCCATCAGTGGGACAGGGAACACTGAAGCTTTCTTT. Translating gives CAISGTGNTEAFF.

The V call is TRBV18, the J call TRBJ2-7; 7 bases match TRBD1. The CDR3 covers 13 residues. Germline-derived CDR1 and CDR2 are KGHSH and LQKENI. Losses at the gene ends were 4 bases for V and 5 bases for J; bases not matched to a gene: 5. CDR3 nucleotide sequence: TGTGCCAGCTCACGCACAGGGGTTAACGAGCAGTACTTC. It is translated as CASSRTGVNEQYF.

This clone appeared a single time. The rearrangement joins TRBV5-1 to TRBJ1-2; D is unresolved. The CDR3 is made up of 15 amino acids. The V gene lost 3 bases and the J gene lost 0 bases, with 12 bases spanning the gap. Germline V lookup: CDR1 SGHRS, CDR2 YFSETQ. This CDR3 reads CASSSWTGANYGYTF. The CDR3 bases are TGCGCCAGCAGCTCGTGGACGGGAGCTAACTATGGCTACACCTTC.

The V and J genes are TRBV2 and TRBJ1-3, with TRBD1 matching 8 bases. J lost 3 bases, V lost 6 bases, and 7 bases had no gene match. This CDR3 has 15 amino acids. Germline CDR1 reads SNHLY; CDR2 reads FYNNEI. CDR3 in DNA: TGTGCCAGCAGCCAGGACAGGGTCTTTGGAAACACCATATATTTT. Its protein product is CASSQDRVFGNTIYF.

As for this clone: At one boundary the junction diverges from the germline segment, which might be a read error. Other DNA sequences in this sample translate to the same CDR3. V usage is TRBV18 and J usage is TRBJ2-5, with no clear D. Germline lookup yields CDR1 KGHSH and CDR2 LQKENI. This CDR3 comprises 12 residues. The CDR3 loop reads CASSPLRETQYF. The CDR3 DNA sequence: TGTGCCAGCTCTCCACTGAGGGAGACCCAGTACTTC.

The CDR3 protein is CASSLQPGQISYEQYF. CDR3 coding DNA: TGTGCCAGCAGTTTACAACCGGGACAGATCTCCTACGAGCAGTACTTC. The V gene is TRBV27, the J gene TRBJ2-7; 7 bases line up with TRBD1. Germline CDR1 and CDR2: MNHEY and SMNVEV (reference sequence). This CDR3 is built from 16 residues. Losses at the gene ends were 2 bases for V and 0 bases for J; bases not matched to a gene: 7.

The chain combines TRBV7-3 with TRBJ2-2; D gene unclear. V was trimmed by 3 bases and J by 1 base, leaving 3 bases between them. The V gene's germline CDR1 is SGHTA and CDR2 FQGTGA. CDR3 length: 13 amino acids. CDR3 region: CASSFRNTGELFF. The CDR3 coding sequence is TGTGCCAGCAGCTTTAGGAACACCGGGGAGCTGTTTTTT.

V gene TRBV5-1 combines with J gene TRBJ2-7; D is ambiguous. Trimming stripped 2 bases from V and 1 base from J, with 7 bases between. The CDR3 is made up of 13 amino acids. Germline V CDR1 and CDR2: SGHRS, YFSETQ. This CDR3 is CASSFEESYEQYF. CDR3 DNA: TGCGCCAGCAGCTTTGAGGAATCCTACGAGCAGTACTTC.

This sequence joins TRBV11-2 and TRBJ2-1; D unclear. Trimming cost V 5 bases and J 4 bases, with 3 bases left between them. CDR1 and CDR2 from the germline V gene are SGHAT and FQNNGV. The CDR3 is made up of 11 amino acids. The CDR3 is CASSVYNEQFF. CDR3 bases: TGTGCCAGCAGCGTATACAATGAGCAGTTCTTC.

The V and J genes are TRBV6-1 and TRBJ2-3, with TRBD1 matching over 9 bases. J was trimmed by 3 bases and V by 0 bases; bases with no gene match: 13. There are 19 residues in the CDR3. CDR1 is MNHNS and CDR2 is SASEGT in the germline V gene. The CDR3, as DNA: TGTGCCAGCAGTGAAGCGCTTCGATGGGGGGACAGGGAAACAGATACGCAGTATTTT. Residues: CASSEALRWGDRETDTQYF.

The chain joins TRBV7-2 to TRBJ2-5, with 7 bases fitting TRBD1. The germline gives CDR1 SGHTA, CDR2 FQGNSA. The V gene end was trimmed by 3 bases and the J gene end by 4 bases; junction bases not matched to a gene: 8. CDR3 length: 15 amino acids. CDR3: CASSFQNTGAETQYF. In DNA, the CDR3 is TGTGCCAGCAGCTTCCAAAACACAGGGGCAGAGACCCAGTACTTC.

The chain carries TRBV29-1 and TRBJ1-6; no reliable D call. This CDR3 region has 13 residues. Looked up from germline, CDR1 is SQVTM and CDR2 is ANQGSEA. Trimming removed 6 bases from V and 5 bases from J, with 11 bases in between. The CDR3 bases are TGCAGCGTGGGGAGCGATCATAATTCACCCCTCCACTTT. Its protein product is CSVGSDHNSPLHF.

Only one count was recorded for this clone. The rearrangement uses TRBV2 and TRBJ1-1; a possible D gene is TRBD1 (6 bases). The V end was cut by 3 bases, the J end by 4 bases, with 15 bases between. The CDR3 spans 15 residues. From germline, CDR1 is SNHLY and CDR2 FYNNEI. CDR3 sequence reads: CASSDLQRGGTEAFF. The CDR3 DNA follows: TGTGCCAGCAGTGATTTGCAAAGAGGGGGCACTGAAGCTTTCTTT.